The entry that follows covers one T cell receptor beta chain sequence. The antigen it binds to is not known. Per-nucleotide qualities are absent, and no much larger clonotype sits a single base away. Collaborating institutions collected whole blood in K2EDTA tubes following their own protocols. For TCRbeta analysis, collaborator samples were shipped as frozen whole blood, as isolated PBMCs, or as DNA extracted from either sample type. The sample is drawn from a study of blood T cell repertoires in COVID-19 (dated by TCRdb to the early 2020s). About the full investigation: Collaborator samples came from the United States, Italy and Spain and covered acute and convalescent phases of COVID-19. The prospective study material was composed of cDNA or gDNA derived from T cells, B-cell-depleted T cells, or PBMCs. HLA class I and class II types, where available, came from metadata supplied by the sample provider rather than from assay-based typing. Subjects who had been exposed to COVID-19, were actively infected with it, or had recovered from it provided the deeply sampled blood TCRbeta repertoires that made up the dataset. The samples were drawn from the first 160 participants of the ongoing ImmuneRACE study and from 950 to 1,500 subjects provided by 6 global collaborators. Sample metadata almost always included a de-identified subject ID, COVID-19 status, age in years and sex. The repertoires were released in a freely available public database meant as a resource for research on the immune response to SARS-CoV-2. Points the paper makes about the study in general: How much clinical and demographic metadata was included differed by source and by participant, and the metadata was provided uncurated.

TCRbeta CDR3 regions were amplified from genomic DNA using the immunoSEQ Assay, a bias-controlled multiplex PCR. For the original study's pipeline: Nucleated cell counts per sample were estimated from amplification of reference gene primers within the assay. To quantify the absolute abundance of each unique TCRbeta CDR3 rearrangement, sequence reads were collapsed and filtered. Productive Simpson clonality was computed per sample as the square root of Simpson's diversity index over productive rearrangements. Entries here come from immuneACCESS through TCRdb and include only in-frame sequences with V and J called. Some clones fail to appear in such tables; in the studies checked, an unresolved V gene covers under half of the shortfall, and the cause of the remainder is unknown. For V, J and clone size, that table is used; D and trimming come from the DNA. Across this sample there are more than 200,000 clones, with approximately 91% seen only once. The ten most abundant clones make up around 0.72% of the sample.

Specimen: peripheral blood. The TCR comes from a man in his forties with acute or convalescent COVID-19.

The CDR3 sequence is CASSPRGAGGPSIEQFF. DNA sequence: TGTGCCAGCTCACCCCGCGGAGCGGGAGGGCCCTCAATTGAGCAGTTCTTC. The receptor chain draws on TRBV18 and TRBJ2-1; TRBD2 aligns with 10 central bases. Via the germline V gene, CDR1 is KGHSH and CDR2 LQKENI. Trimming takes 3 bases off V and 9 bases off J; junction bases not matched to a gene: 14. The CDR3 measures 17 amino acids from cysteine to phenylalanine. Of all the DNA, just the CDR3 is kept, 51 bases in frame from base 1.